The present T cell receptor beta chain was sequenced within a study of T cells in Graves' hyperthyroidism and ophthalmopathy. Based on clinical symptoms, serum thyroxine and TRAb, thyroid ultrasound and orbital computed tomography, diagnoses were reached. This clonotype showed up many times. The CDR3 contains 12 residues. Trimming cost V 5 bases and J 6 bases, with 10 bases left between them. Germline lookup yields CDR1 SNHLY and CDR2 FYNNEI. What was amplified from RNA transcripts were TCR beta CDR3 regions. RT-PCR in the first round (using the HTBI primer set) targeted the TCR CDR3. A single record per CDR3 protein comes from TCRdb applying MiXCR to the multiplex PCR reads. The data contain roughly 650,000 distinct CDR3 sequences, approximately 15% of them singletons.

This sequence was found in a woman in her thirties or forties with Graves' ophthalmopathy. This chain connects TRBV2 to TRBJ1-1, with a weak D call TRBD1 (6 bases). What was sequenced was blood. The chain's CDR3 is CASSIQGSEAFF. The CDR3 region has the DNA TGTGCCAGCAGTATACAGGGTTCTGAAGCTTTCTTT.